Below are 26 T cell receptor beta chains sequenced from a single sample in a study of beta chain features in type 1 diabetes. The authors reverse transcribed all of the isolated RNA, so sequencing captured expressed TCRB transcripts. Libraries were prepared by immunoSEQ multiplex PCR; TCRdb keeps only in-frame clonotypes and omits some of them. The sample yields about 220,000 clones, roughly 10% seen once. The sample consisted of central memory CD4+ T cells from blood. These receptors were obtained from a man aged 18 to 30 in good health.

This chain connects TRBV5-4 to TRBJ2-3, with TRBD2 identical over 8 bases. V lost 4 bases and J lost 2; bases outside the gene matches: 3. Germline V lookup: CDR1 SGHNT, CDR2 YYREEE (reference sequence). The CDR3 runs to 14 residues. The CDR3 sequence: CASSQAGVTDTQYF. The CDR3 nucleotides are TGTGCCAGCAGCCAAGCGGGAGTCACAGATACGCAGTATTTT.

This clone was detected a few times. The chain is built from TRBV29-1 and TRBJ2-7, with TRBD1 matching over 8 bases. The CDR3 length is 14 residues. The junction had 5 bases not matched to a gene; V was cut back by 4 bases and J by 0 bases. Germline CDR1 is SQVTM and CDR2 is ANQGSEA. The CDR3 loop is CSVGGTGSSYEQYF. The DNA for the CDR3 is TGCAGCGTTGGGGGGACAGGTAGCTCCTACGAGCAGTACTTC.

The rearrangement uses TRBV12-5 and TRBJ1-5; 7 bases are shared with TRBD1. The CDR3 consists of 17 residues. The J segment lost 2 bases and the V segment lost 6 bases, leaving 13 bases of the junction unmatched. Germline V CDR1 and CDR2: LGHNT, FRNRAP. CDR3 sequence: CASGEPQQGMGNQPQHF. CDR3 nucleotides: TGTGCTAGTGGGGAGCCGCAACAGGGGATGGGCAATCAGCCCCAGCATTTT.

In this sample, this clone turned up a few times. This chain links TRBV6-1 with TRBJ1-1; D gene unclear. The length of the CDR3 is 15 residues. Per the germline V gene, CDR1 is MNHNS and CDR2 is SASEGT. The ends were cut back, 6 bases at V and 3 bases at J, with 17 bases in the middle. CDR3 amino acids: CASSPDPNLDTEAFF. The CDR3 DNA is TGTGCCAGCAGCCCAGACCCAAACCTCGACACTGAAGCTTTCTTT.

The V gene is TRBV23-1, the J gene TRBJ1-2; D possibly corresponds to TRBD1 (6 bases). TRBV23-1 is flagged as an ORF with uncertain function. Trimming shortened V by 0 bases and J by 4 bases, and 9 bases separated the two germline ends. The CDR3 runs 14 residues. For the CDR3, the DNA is TGCGCCAGCAGTCAATCGAGGGGGGGCTATGGCTACACCTTC. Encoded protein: CASSQSRGGYGYTF.

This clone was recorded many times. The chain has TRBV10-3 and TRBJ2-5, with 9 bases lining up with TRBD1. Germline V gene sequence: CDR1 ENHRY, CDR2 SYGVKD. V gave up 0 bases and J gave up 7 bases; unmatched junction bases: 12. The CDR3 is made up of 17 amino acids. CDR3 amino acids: CAISESPMTGGDGTQYF. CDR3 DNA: TGTGCCATCAGTGAGTCACCGATGACAGGGGGGGACGGGACCCAGTACTTC.

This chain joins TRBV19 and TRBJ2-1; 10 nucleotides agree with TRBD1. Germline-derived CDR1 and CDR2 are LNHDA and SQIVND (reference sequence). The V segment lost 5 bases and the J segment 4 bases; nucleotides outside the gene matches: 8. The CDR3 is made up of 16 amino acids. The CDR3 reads CASSPRQGARYNEQFF. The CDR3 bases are TGTGCCAGTAGTCCCCGACAGGGGGCACGGTACAATGAGCAGTTCTTC.

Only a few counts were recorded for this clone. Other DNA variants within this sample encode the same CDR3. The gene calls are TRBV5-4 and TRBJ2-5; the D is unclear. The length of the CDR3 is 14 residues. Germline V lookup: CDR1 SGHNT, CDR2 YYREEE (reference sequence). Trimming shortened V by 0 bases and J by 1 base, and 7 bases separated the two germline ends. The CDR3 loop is CASSLGQTQETQYF. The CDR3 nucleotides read TGTGCCAGCAGCTTGGGGCAGACCCAAGAGACCCAGTACTTC.

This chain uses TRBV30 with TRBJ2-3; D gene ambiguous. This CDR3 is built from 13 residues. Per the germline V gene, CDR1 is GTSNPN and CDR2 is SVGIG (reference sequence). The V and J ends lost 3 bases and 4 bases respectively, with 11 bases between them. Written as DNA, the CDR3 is TGTGCCTGGAGGTTCGGCGGAGCAGATACGCAGTATTTT. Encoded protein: CAWRFGGADTQYF.

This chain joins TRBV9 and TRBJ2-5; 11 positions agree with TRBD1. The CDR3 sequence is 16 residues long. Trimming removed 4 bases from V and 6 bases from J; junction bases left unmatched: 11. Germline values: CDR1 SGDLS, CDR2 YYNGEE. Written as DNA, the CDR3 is TGTGCCAGCAGCCCGACGGACAGGGGGCTAAGAAAGACCCAGTACTTC. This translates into CASSPTDRGLRKTQYF.

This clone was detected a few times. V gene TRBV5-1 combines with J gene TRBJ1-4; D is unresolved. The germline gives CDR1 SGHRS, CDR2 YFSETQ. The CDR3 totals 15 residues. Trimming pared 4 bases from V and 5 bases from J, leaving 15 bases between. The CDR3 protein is CASSGRGPPNEKLFF. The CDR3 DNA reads TGCGCCAGCAGCGGCCGAGGACCGCCAAATGAAAAACTGTTTTTT.

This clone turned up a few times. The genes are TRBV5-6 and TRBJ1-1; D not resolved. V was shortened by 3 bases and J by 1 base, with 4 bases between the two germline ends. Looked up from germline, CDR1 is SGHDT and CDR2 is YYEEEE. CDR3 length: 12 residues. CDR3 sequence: CASSWGNTEAFF. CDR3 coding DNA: TGTGCCAGCAGCTGGGGGAACACTGAAGCTTTCTTT.

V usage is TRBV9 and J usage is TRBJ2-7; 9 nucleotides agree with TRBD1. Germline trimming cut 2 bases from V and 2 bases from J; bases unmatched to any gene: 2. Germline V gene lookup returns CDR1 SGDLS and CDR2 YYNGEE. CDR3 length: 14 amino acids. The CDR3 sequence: CASSVGQGPYEQYF. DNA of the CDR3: TGTGCCAGCAGCGTGGGACAGGGCCCCTACGAGCAGTACTTC.

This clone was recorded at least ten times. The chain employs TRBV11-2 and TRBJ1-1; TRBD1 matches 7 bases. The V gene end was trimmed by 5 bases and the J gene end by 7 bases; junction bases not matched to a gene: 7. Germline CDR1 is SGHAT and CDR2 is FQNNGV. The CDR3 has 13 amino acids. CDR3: CASSVRQGGEAFF. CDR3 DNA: TGTGCCAGCAGCGTTAGACAGGGAGGTGAAGCTTTCTTT.

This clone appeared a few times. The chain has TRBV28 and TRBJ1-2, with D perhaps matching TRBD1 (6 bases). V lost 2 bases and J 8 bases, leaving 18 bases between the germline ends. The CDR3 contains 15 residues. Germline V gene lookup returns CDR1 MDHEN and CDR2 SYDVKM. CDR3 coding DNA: TGTGCCAGCAGTTTACTCGAACAGGGAGAACGAGGCTACACCTTC. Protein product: CASSLLEQGERGYTF.

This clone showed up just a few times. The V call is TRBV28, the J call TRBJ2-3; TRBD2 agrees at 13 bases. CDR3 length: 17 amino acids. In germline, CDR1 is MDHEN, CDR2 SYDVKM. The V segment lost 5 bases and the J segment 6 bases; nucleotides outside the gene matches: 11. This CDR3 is CASSQHGLAGVGDTQYF. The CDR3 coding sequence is TGTGCCAGCAGTCAACACGGACTAGCGGGAGTTGGCGATACGCAGTATTTT.

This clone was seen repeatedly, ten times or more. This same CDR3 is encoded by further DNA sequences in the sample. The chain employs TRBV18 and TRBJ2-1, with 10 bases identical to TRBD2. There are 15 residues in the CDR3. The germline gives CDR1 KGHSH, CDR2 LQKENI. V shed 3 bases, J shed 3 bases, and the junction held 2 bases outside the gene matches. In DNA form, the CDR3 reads TGTGCCAGCTCACCGTTAGCGGGAGGCTACAATGAGCAGTTCTTC. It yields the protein CASSPLAGGYNEQFF.

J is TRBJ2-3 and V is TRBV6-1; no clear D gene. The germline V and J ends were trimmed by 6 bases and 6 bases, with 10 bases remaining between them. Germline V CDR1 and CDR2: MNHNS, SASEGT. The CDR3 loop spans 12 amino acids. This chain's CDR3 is CASRTAVDTQYF. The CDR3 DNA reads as TGTGCCAGCAGAACCGCCGTGGATACGCAGTATTTT.

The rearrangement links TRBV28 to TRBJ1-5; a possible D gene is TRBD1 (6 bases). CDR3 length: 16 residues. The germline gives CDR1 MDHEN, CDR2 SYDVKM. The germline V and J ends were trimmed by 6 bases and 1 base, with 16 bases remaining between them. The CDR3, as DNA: TGTGCCAGCAGAATGGGGGGCTCGTTGAGCAATCAGCCCCAGCATTTT. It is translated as CASRMGGSLSNQPQHF.

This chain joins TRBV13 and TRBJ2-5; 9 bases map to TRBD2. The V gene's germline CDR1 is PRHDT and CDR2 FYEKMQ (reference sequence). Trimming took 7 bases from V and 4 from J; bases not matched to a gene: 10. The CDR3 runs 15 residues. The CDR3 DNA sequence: TGTGCCAGCACTTCTAGCGGGGTCGACCCAGAGACCCAGTACTTC. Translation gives CASTSSGVDPETQYF.

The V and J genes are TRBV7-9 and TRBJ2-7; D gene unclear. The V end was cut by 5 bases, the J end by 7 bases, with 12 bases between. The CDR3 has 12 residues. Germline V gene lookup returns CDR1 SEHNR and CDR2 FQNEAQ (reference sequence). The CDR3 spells CASSPRTLEQYF. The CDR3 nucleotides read TGTGCCAGCAGCCCCCGGACCCTAGAGCAGTACTTC.

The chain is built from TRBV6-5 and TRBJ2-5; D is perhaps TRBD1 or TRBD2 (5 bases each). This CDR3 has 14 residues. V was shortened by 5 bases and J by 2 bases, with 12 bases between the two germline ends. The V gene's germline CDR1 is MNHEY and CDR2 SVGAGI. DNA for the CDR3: TGTGCCAGCAGTCCCCGGGACCGACAAGAGACCCAGTACTTC. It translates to CASSPRDRQETQYF.

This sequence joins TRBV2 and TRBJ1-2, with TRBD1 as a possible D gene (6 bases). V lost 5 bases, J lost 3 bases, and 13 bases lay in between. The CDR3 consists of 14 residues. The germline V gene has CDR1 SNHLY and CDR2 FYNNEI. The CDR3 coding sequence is TGTGCCAGCAGTAGTCGGACAGTGCACTATGGCTACACCTTC. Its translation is CASSSRTVHYGYTF.

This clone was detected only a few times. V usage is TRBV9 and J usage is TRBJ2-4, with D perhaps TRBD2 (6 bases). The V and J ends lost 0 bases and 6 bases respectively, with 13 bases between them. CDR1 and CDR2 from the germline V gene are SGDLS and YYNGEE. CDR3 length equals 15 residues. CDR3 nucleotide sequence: TGTGCCAGCAGCGTAGAAGGAACTAGCAGAAACATTCAGTACTTC. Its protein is CASSVEGTSRNIQYF. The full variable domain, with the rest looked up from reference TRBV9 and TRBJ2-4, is DSGVTQTPKHLITATGQRVTLRCSPRSGDLSVYWYQQSLDQGLQFLIQYYNGEERAKGNILERFSAQQFPDLHSELNLSSLELGDSALYFCASSVEGTSRNIQYFGAGTRLSVL.

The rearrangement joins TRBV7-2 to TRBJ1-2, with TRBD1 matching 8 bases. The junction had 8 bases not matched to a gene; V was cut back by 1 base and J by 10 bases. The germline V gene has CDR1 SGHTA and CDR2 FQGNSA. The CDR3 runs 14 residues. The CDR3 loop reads CASSLDLRTGTYTF. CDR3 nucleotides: TGTGCCAGCAGCTTAGATCTAAGGACAGGGACCTACACCTTC.

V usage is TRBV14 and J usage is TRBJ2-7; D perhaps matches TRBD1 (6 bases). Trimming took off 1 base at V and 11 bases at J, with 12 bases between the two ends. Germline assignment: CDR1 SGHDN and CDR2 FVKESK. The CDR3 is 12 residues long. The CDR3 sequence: CASSQGFSGEYF. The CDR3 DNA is TGTGCCAGCAGCCAAGGATTTTCAGGGGAGTACTTC. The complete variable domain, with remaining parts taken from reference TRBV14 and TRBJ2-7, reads EAGVTQFPSHSVIEKGQTVTLRCDPISGHDNLYWYRRVMGKEIKFLLHFVKESKQDESGMPNNRFLAERTGGTYSTLKVQPAELEDSGVYFCASSQGFSGEYFGPGTRLTVT.